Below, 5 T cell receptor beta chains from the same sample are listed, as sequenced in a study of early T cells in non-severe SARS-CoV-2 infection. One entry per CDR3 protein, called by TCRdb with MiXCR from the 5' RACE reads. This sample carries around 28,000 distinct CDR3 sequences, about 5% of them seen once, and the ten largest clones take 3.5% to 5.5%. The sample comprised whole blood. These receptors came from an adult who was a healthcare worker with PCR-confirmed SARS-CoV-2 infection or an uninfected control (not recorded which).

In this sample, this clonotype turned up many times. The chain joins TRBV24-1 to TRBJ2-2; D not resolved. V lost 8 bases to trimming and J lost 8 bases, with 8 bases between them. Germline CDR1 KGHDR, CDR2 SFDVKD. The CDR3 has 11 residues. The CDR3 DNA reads TGTGCCACCAAAAGGGAAGGGGAGCTGTTTTTT. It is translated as CATKREGELFF.

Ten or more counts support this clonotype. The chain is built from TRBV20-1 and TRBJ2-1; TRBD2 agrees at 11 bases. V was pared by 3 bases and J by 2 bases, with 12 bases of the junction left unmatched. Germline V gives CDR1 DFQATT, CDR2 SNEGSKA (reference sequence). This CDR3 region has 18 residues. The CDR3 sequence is CSASAAPGTSGPYNEQFF. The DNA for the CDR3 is TGCAGTGCTAGTGCGGCCCCCGGGACTAGCGGCCCCTACAATGAGCAGTTCTTC.

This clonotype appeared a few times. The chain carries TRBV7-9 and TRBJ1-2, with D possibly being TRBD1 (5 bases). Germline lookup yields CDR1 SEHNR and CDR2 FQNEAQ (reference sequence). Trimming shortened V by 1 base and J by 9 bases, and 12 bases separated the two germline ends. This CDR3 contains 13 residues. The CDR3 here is CASSLVTGFSYTF. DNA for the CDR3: TGTGCCAGCAGCTTAGTCACAGGATTCAGCTACACCTTC.

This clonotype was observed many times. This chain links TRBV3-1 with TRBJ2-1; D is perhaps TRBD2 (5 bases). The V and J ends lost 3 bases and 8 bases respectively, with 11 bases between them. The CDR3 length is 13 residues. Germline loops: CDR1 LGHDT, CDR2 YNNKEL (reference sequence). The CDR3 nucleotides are TGTGCCAGCAGCCATCCTACTAGAGATGAGCAGTTCTTC. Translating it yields CASSHPTRDEQFF.

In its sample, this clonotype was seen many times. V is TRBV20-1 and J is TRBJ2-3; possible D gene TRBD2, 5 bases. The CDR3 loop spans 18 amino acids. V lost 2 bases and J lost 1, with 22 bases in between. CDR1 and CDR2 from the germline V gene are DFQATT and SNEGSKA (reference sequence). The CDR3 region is CSARFSYAQKGGTDTQYF. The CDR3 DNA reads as TGCAGTGCTAGATTTTCCTATGCCCAGAAGGGAGGCACAGATACGCAGTATTTT.